Included here is one TCR beta chain sequence, with context. Its specificity is unknown. The data were taken from a study of cytomegalovirus exposure and HLA in healthy donors. Whole-study results and caveats: Researchers catalogued some 160 TCR beta chains as cytomegalovirus-associated. Reports indicated that the classifier achieved high specificity and sensitivity in diagnosing cytomegalovirus status. The presence/absence work took it that sequencing depth was about the same across donors.

Vbeta (60) and Jbeta (13) primers were used in the PCR. The table came from immunoSEQ multiplex PCR; TCRdb's copy has only in-frame clones and leaves some out. The sample shows some 150,000 clones, 70% to 85% of them seen only once. The CDR3 loop spans 14 amino acids. Trimming removed 5 bases at V and 7 bases at J, with 15 bases between. Looked up from germline, CDR1 is SGHTA and CDR2 is FQGNSA. The sequenced sample consisted of PBMCs. The chain combines TRBV7-2 with TRBJ2-1; D is perhaps TRBD1 (6 bases). The source is a man between 25 and 39 years old in good health and CMV-seropositive. CDR3 coding DNA: TGTGCCAGCAGCGCAACAGGGTGGGCAAATGAGCAGTTCTTC. Translated: CASSATGWANEQFF.